This TCR beta chain was captured by sequencing in a study of blood T cell repertoires in COVID-19. Study background: T cells, B-cell-depleted T cells, or PBMCs provided the cDNA or gDNA that served as material.

The CDR3 spans 16 residues. The V gene's germline CDR1 is MDHEN and CDR2 SYDVKM. V lost 1 base, J lost 4 bases, and 8 bases stayed unmatched. As processed by the authors: Amplification with reference gene primers provided the estimates of nucleated cell counts. Profiled with immunoSEQ multiplex PCR; TCRdb holds only in-frame clones, not every one. V, J and clone size are taken as reported in that table, and D and trimming were inferred from the DNA itself. The sample records more than 200,000 clones, roughly 86% being singletons. Sequencing used peripheral blood. The rearrangement links TRBV28 to TRBJ2-3; TRBD2 aligns across 7 bases. This receptor was identified in a woman between 45 and 60 years old with COVID-19, enrolled during active disease. CDR3 protein: CASSLSSGANADTQYF. In nucleotides, the CDR3 is TGTGCCAGCAGTTTATCCAGCGGGGCGAACGCAGATACGCAGTATTTT.